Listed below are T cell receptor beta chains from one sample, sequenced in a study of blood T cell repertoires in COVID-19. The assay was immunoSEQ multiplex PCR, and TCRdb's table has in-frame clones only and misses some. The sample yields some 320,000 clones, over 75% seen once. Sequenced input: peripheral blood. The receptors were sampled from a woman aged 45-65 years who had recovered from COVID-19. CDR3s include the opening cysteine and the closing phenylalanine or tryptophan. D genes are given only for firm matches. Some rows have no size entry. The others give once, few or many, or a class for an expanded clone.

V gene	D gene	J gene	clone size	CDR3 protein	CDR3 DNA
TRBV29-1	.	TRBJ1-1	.	CSSSAGPMNTEAFF	TGCAGCTCATCGGCGGGACCAATGAACACTGAAGCTTTCTTT
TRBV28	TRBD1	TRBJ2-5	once	CATSLLGQGIETQYF	TGTGCCACCTCCCTGTTGGGACAGGGGATAGAGACCCAGTACTTC
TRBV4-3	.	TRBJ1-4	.	CASSRNLGGQANEKLFF	TGCGCCAGCAGCCGGAATTTAGGAGGGCAGGCTAATGAAAAACTGTTTTTT
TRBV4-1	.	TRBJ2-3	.	CASSQEQGSDTQYF	TGCGCCAGCAGCCAAGAACAGGGATCAGATACGCAGTATTTT
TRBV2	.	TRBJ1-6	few	CASRGEVGNSPLHF	TGTGCCAGCAGGGGTGAGGTTGGGAATTCACCCCTCCACTTT
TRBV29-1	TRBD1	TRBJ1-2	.	CRGAGGLLGYTF	TGCAGAGGAGCAGGGGGCCTTCTTGGCTACACCTTC
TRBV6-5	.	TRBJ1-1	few	CASSYRGGTEAFF	TGTGCCAGCAGTTACAGGGGGGGGACTGAAGCTTTCTTT
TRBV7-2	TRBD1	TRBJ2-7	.	CASSVRIRDRESEQYF	TGTGCCAGCAGCGTCCGAATCCGGGACAGGGAGAGCGAGCAGTACTTC
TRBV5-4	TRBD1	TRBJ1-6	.	CASSSPKQGRYNSPLHF	TGTGCCAGCAGCTCTCCAAAACAGGGGAGGTATAATTCACCCCTCCACTTT
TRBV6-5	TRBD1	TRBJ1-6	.	CAAVRDRGNSPLHF	TGTGCCGCCGTGCGTGACAGGGGAAATTCACCCCTCCACTTT
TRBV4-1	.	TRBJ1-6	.	CASSQDGQGFMALHF	TGCGCCAGCAGCCAAGATGGCCAGGGTTTTATGGCCCTCCACTTT
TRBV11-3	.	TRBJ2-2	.	CASRVESGTGELFF	TGTGCCAGCAGGGTGGAGTCGGGCACCGGGGAGCTGTTTTTT
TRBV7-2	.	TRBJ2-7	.	CASSFDGGTPQQYF	TGTGCCAGCAGCTTTGATGGGGGCACACCCCAGCAGTACTTC
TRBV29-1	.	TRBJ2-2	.	CSVELNRNTGELFF	TGCAGCGTTGAATTGAACAGAAACACCGGGGAGCTGTTTTTT
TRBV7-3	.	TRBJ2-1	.	CASSPSRVHNEQFF	TGTGCCAGCAGCCCCAGCAGGGTACACAATGAGCAGTTCTTC
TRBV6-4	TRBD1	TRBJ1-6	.	CASREGQGGSPLHF	TGTGCCAGCAGGGAGGGACAGGGCGGCTCACCCCTCCACTTT
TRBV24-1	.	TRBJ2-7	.	CATSDSGSSYEQYF	TGTGCCACCAGTGATTCAGGGTCATCCTACGAGCAGTACTTC
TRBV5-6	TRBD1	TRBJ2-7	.	CASSLRGHEQYF	TGTGCCAGCAGCTTGAGGGGGCACGAGCAGTACTTC
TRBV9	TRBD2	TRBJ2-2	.	CASSDPLGGTGELFF	TGTGCCAGCAGCGACCCCTTGGGGGGGACCGGGGAGCTGTTTTTT
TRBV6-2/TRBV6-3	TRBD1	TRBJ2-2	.	CASSPGQGLGELFF	TGTGCCAGCAGCCCAGGACAGGGCCTCGGGGAGCTGTTTTTT
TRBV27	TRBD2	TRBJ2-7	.	CASSRTSGRPEQYF	TGTGCCAGCAGTCGGACTAGCGGGAGACCCGAGCAGTACTTC
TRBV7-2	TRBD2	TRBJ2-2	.	CASSLVSSGRAGTGELFF	TGTGCCAGCAGCTTAGTCTCTAGCGGGAGGGCCGGCACCGGGGAGCTGTTTTTT